This TCR beta chain was recovered during a study of cytomegalovirus exposure and HLA in healthy donors (dated by TCRdb to the late 2010s). Study-level background: In an earlier analysis of some 550 of the donors, less than 350 Gb of sequence data and 95 million to 130 million unique TCR beta sequences from about 179 million T cells were reported. A later genetic analysis took genome-wide SNP genotypes for about 55% of the 666 donors and used that subset as a discovery cohort. In a later analysis, previously published TCR beta repertoires from some 640 donors were re-analyzed and high-resolution HLA genotyping was added so that TCR occurrence patterns could be studied. Five DR-DQ haplotypes were treated as single units for association and clustering because of strong linkage in the cohort. In the later analysis, no new phenotypic data were used to find candidate immune exposures; instead, reliance was placed on TCR beta sequences and their occurrence across donors. Class I and class II HLA loci were covered by the typing at four-digit resolution. The number of donors typed differed by locus, with roughly 629-640 for A, B, C, DRB1 and DQB1, roughly 520 for DQA1, some 570 for DPA1, and 472 for DPB1. Approximately 300 gigabases of sequencing data and tens of millions of unique TCR sequences made up an early release that covered approximately 620 HLA-typed donors. Besides the first cohort of 550 to 750 subjects, a separate validation cohort made up of 95 to 150 different subjects was used. The study aimed to test whether cataloging public T cell receptors could reveal signatures of past pathogen exposure. All discovery cohort repertoires had been generated using a single sequencing platform. To decide whether each TCR beta V gene segment behaved as functional or pseudogenic, an earlier analysis of approximately 590 of the donors relied on high-throughput TCR beta sequencing. Across some 400 genotyped donors of the cohort, an average of about 240,000 unique TCR beta nucleotide sequences per donor were sequenced, and 15% to 20% of those sequences were non-productive. To predict cytomegalovirus infection status, the study combined high-throughput TCR immunosequencing, statistical association of individual TCRs with disease status, and machine learning. Donor age, sex, ethnicity and CMV serostatus were collected together with the repertoire data. The T cell repertoires of several hundred subjects were profiled by immunosequencing and related to cytomegalovirus serostatus. Among the 398 genotyped donors, around 81% belonged to the genetic ancestry cluster associated with self-reported Caucasian donors.

This clone was seen a few times. Its antigen remains undetermined. No much larger clonotype is one base removed from it; base qualities were not supplied. The library was obtained by the immunoSEQ multiplex PCR assay. For the multiplex PCR, a mixture combining 60 forward primers for TCR Vbeta segments and 13 reverse primers for TCR Jbeta segments was used. Amplification of the CDR3 region of rearranged TCR beta genes was performed with a multiplex PCR assay on genomic DNA. Amplified TCR beta libraries were sequenced as 87-base-pair reads on the Illumina HiSeq System. On the authors' methods: In a later analysis, about 80 million unique TCR beta chains were counted across the 500 to 850 repertoires, and about 10 million of these chains were shared by at least two donors. A nearest-neighbor algorithm error-corrected the raw reads and collapsed the reads into unique sequences, merging closely related sequences to remove PCR and sequencing errors. To assign V, D and J gene segments, CDR3 sequences were aligned to IMGT reference sequences. For a sequence to be retained, a match of at least six nucleotides to both a V gene segment and a J gene segment was required. Rearrangements were called productive when the CDR3 lacked stop codons and stayed in frame with V and J; all others were non-productive. CDR3 was defined according to IMGT convention as the region running from the second conserved V-encoded cysteine to the conserved J-encoded phenylalanine. In an earlier analysis of 587 of the donors, sequences lacking an unambiguous match to a single V gene segment were excluded. An earlier analysis of fewer than 650 of the donors classified V segments as functional when productive rearrangements were above 56.7% and as segregating when the standard deviation between donors was above 5%. To diagnose cytomegalovirus status from the catalog of TCR beta chain sequences, a statistical classification framework was built. V and J gene assignment, in a later analysis, came from comparing TCR nucleotide sequences with IMGT/GENE-DB human TR gene sequences. In a later analysis, CDR3 sequences and most-parsimonious VDJ recombination scenarios were assigned using the TCRdist pipeline. In a later analysis, each TCR beta chain was defined by its CDR3 amino acid sequence together with its V-gene family, and reads lacking a unique V-gene family were excluded. To address suspected cross-contamination and a sequencing artifact, a later analysis removed under 600 highly shared, low-generation-probability nucleotide sequences. In a later analysis, a clonal expansion index for each public chain was calculated from normalized within-repertoire ranks of inferred template counts. A later analysis computed generation probabilities with a VDJ recombination model fitted to out-of-frame rearrangements, and checked the results against IGoR. Hypergeometric tests were used in a later analysis to score TCR-TCR, TCR-HLA and TCR-CMV co-occurrence, with a repertoire-size bias correction applied to the TCR pairs. To estimate false discovery rates, a later analysis permuted the HLA or CMV assignments 20 times. A later analysis grouped co-occurring TCRs with DBSCAN, adding TCRdist sequence similarity when clustering within HLA-allele-positive subsets. Co-occurrence clustering excluded repertoires with fewer than 30,000 or more than 120,000 public chains, plus five with anomalous nucleotide sharing. TCRdb carries this immuneACCESS record with in-frame sequences only. Its versions omit some clonotypes, under half of them owing to an unresolved V gene in the studies checked, with the rest unexplained. Clone size and the V and J calls come from that table; the DNA yielded D and trimming. The sample data list some 180,000 clones, and roughly 74% of these were observed just once. In total, the top ten clones hold about 3% of the sample.

According to the germline V gene, CDR1 reads SGHRS and CDR2 reads YFSETQ. The trim is 0 bases for V and 3 bases for J, with a gap of 10 bases between the germline ends. There are 14 amino acids in the CDR3, from cysteine to phenylalanine inclusive. Only the CDR3 DNA stays, 42 bases, in frame from base 1. What the study reported, not specific to this receptor: In an earlier analysis of around 600 of the donors, most TCR beta V segments appeared in productive rearrangements about 90% or about 30% of the time, broadly matching IMGT annotations. Some IMGT-functional V segments, including TRBV6-2 and TRBV6-3, could not be distinguished by the 87-base-pair reads and were therefore excluded. A later genetic analysis reported fewer N-insertions in productive TCRs among donors in an Asian-associated ancestry cluster than the approximately 700-donor mean. Most TCR sequences were observed very rarely across donors, whereas some public TCRs were present in many individuals. In a later genetic analysis, a missense DCLRE1C variant was associated with V-gene and J-gene trimming of TCR beta chains, and the association was replicated in an independent cohort. A total of 150 or so TCR beta chains were listed by the study as associated with cytomegalovirus. The classifier was reported to diagnose cytomegalovirus status with high specificity and sensitivity in both the original and validation cohorts. This cohort had only TCR beta chains sequenced, and the lack of alpha or paired-chain data limited which features could be detected. For the cohort, immune exposure information was limited to CMV serostatus. The presence/absence analyses assumed that sequencing depth was roughly uniform across donors, and that assumption may not be true. The authors suggested that the approach could potentially be generalized to other disease states and immunological phenotypes. A later analysis found that most CMV-associated TCR beta chains appeared HLA-restricted, with HLA associations seemingly driven largely by CMV exposure. A further reported finding was that TCR beta sequences accurately predicted the HLA-A and HLA-B alleles for most subjects in the first cohort. In vitro tests confirmed that a few of the cytomegalovirus-associated TCR beta chains recognize cytomegalovirus antigens. Correlated functional status among segregating V segments might reflect linkage disequilibrium, but an unknown experimental factor could not be ruled out. A cluster of highly shared sequence variants was judged likely to be a technical artifact of the sequencing pipeline. A later analysis found that TCR association rates varied across HLA loci, with DRB1 alleles showing the most associated TCRs and HLA-C alleles the fewest. Because HLA typing was missing for some donors at each locus, association tests included only the typed subset. In a later analysis, several top co-occurrence clusters were reported to appear linked to parvovirus B19, influenza, CMV and Epstein-Barr virus. Seventeen rarely observed V segments, including chromosome 9 orphons, were excluded from the earlier analysis of some 590 of the donors because counts were too low. In a later analysis, around 15,000 TCR beta sequences were associated with specific HLA alleles at a false discovery rate of 0.05. When HLA alleles, especially DR and DQ, strongly co-occurred, attributing TCR associations to individual alleles was difficult. A later analysis found that HLA-associated TCR beta chains were more clonally expanded and had lower generation probabilities than equally common non-associated chains.

The cohort comprised under 700 healthy bone marrow donors. At the time of sampling, all cohort members were nominally healthy, though unrecorded immune exposures were likely present. The donor was CMV seronegative and was included in the group of about 400 seronegative cohort members. A peripheral blood sample was collected from each donor, and TCR beta sequencing was performed on peripheral blood mononuclear cells. The Qiagen DNeasy Blood Extraction Kit was used to extract genomic DNA from the blood cell samples. The receptor's source is a female donor in good health and CMV-seronegative. The rearrangement joined TRBV5-1 to TRBJ2-7; tentative D gene TRBD1, with 5 bases matching. Sequenced: PBMCs. The encoded CDR3 is CASSLVPGYYEQYF. At the DNA level, the sequence is TGCGCCAGCAGCTTGGTTCCAGGGTACTACGAGCAGTACTTC.